The 18 T cell receptor beta chains reported below all come from one sample, sequenced in a study of T cells in Graves' hyperthyroidism and ophthalmopathy (dated by TCRdb to about 2019). The protocol used for the library was multiplex PCR. The run used an Illumina HiSeq 2000. The TCR beta CDR3 regions were amplified from the RNA transcripts. For the first round of RT-PCR on the TCR CDR3, the HTBI primer set was used together with the Qiagen OneStep RT-PCR kit. Using fastp trimming at Q25 and MiXCR clonotype assembly, TCRdb reanalyzed the public sequencing data and kept in-frame beta chains. Under each unique CDR3 protein, matching rows form one entry showing the most common genes and DNA. Present in this sample are 450,000 to 700,000 distinct CDR3 sequences, about 43% of which were seen just once. Around 8% of the sample lies in the top ten. The source material was peripheral blood or thyroid tissue (not recorded which). The source of these receptors is a woman aged 18 to 35 with Graves' hyperthyroidism.

The V and J genes are TRBV7-9 and TRBJ2-1; D call uncertain. This CDR3 comprises 12 residues. V lost 7 bases to trimming and J lost 6 bases, with 10 bases between them. Per the germline V gene, CDR1 is SEHNR and CDR2 is FQNEAQ (reference sequence). Written as DNA, the CDR3 is TGTGCCAGCACCCGAGGTTCCAATGAGCAGTTCTTC. This encodes CASTRGSNEQFF.

The genes are TRBV20-1 and TRBJ1-4; D is uncertain. This CDR3 spans 12 amino acids. Trimming removed 6 bases at V and 8 bases at J, with 13 bases between. The germline V gene has CDR1 DFQATT and CDR2 SNEGSKA (reference sequence). In DNA, the CDR3 is TGCAGTGCCCGGACGATACAAGAAAAACTGTTTTTT. Its protein product is CSARTIQEKLFF.

This clonotype was observed many times. J is TRBJ2-2 and V is TRBV10-3; 8 bases match TRBD2. From germline, CDR1 is ENHRY and CDR2 SYGVKD. Germline trimming cut 2 bases from V and 4 bases from J; bases unmatched to any gene: 6. The CDR3 is 16 amino acids. CDR3 in amino acids: CAISEPSGRGTGELFF. As DNA, the CDR3 is TGTGCCATCAGTGAGCCCAGCGGGAGAGGCACCGGGGAGCTGTTTTTT.

This clonotype was observed a few times. An end of the junction does not agree with germline; a read error may underlie this. The rearrangement joins TRBV27 to TRBJ2-7; a possible D gene is TRBD1 (6 bases). This CDR3 comprises 14 residues. Germline-derived CDR1 and CDR2 are MNHEY and SMNVEV (reference sequence). The DNA for the CDR3 is TGTGCCAGCAGTCCCGACAGGTTCCCCTACGAGCAGCACTTC. Its protein product is CASSPDRFPYEQHF.

There are many counts of this clonotype. The genes are TRBV14 and TRBJ2-7, with TRBD2 identical over 9 bases. V was pared by 7 bases and J by 5 bases, with 12 bases of the junction left unmatched. Germline V lookup: CDR1 SGHDN, CDR2 FVKESK. This CDR3 is 15 amino acids long. The CDR3 reads CASKTGSGSLDEQYF. The CDR3 DNA reads as TGTGCCAGCAAAACGGGTAGCGGGAGTTTGGACGAGCAGTACTTC.

This clonotype was seen a few times. This chain joins TRBV30 and TRBJ2-5; no clear D gene. CDR1 and CDR2 (germline): GTSNPN, SVGIG (reference sequence). The CDR3 length is 18 residues. V lost 1 base and J lost 5, with 26 bases in between. The CDR3 DNA sequence: TGTGCCTGGAGTGGAGTATGGCAGGAAGTTCGATCGGAGGAGACCCAGTACTTC. It translates to CAWSGVWQEVRSEETQYF.

There are many counts of this clonotype. This chain uses TRBV20-1 with TRBJ2-7; possible D gene TRBD2, 5 bases. The CDR3 has 15 amino acids. Germline CDR1 and CDR2: DFQATT and SNEGSKA (reference sequence). V lost 0 bases and J 0 bases, leaving 12 bases between the germline ends. This CDR3 is CSARELGRLSYEQYF. CDR3 sequence (DNA): TGCAGTGCTAGAGAACTAGGGCGACTCTCCTACGAGCAGTACTTC.

This rearrangement joins TRBV7-9 to TRBJ1-5; the match to TRBD1 covers 9 bases. Germline loops: CDR1 SEHNR, CDR2 FQNEAQ (reference sequence). This CDR3 contains 16 residues. With 3 bases clipped from V and 3 bases from J, the junction kept 6 bases outside the gene matches. CDR3 sequence (DNA): TGTGCCAGCAGCTTGGTAGGGACAGGGCCCAATCAGCCCCAGCATTTT. The encoded protein is CASSLVGTGPNQPQHF. The whole variable domain, remainder taken from reference TRBV7-9 and TRBJ1-5, is DTGVSQNPRHKITKRGQNVTFRCDPISEHNRLYWYRQTLGQGPEFLTYFQNEAQLEKSRLLSDRFSAERPKGSFSTLEIQRTEQGDSAMYLCASSLVGTGPNQPQHFGDGTRLSIL.

The CDR3 nucleotides are TGCAGTGCTAGAGTACAAGGGGAAGTGGGCTACACCTTC. The encoded protein is CSARVQGEVGYTF. The chain recombines TRBV20-1 with TRBJ1-2; TRBD1 is a possible D gene (5 bases). Deletions cut 1 base from V and 8 bases from J, with 14 bases between. From germline, CDR1 is DFQATT and CDR2 SNEGSKA (reference sequence). The CDR3 length is 13 residues.

This clonotype came up many times. This chain connects TRBV29-1 to TRBJ2-7; perhaps TRBD1 as D (5 bases). V lost 5 bases and J 1 base, leaving 12 bases between the germline ends. Germline-derived CDR1 and CDR2 are SQVTM and ANQGSEA. There are 13 residues in the CDR3. The CDR3 DNA is TGCAGCGTTACAGGCGAGGCGTCCTACGAGCAGTACTTC. Translating it yields CSVTGEASYEQYF.

This chain connects TRBV7-6 to TRBJ2-1; unclear D gene. V lost 1 base, J lost 0 bases, and 4 bases lay in between. Germline CDR1 SGHVS, CDR2 FNYEAQ. This CDR3 is 14 amino acids long. The DNA for the CDR3 is TGTGCCAGCAGCTTAGAAGACTCCTACAATGAGCAGTTCTTC. It specifies CASSLEDSYNEQFF.

This clonotype was counted at least ten times. The chain combines TRBV12-3 or TRBV12-4 with TRBJ1-1; no definite D call. The length of the CDR3 is 14 residues. V was trimmed by 2 bases and J by 4 bases, leaving 11 bases between them. CDR3 residues: CASSLLGKFTEAFF. CDR3 DNA: TGTGCCAGCAGTTTACTGGGGAAGTTCACTGAAGCTTTCTTT.

Many counts were recorded for this clonotype. This chain uses TRBV5-6 with TRBJ2-7; D uncertain. CDR1 is SGHDT and CDR2 is YYEEEE in the germline V gene. This CDR3 region has 13 residues. Trimming took 0 bases from V and 4 from J, leaving 8 bases between them. CDR3 region: CASSLAISYEQYF. CDR3 DNA sequence: TGTGCCAGCAGCTTGGCCATATCTTACGAGCAGTACTTC. Supplemented by reference TRBV5-6 and TRBJ2-7, the full variable domain reads DAGVTQSPTHLIKTRGQQVTLRCSPKSGHDTVSWYQQALGQGPQFIFQYYEEEERQRGNFPDRFSGHQFPNYSSELNVNALLLGDSALYLCASSLAISYEQYFGPGTRLTVT.

This chain joins TRBV30 and TRBJ1-5; unclear D gene. From germline, CDR1 is GTSNPN and CDR2 SVGIG (reference sequence). CDR3 length: 13 amino acids. For the CDR3, the DNA is TGTGCTTCATCCGGGAACAATTATCAGCCCCAGCATTTT. Translation: CASSGNNYQPQHF. Using reference TRBV30 and TRBJ1-5 for the parts outside the CDR3, the full variable domain is SQTIHQWPATLVQPVGSPLSLECTVEGTSNPNLYWYRQAAGRGLQLLFYSVGIGQISSEVPQNLSASRPQDRQFILSSKKLLLSDSGFYLCASSGNNYQPQHFGDGTRLSIL.

J is TRBJ2-3 and V is TRBV13; a weak D match, TRBD2 (5 bases). Germline V gene data show CDR1 as PRHDT and CDR2 as FYEKMQ (reference sequence). Trimming took off 6 bases at V and 6 bases at J, with 13 bases between the two ends. The length of the CDR3 is 13 residues. The CDR3 bases are TGTGCCAGCAGTGAAACCCGGAGGGATACGCAGTATTTT. This codes for CASSETRRDTQYF.

This chain links TRBV6-1 with TRBJ1-1; perhaps TRBD1 as D (6 bases). The CDR3 length is 15 residues. CDR1 MNHNS and CDR2 SASEGT come from the germline V gene. Trimming shortened V by 5 bases and J by 4 bases, and 17 bases separated the two germline ends. CDR3 sequence: CASSYEAGVGTEAFF. The CDR3 DNA sequence: TGTGCCAGCAGTTACGAAGCAGGGGTGGGCACTGAAGCTTTCTTT.

This clonotype has at least ten counts. This chain joins TRBV19 and TRBJ2-6; D gene uncertain. Between the trimmed V and J ends, which lost 1 base and 0 bases, there was a span of 10 bases. The germline CDR1 and CDR2 sequences are LNHDA and SQIVND (reference sequence). This CDR3 spans 17 amino acids. CDR3: CASSIVHSLSGANVLTF. The CDR3 nucleotides are TGTGCCAGTAGTATAGTCCACAGCCTCTCTGGGGCCAACGTCCTGACTTTC.

This clonotype appeared many times. V usage is TRBV9 and J usage is TRBJ2-5; no clear D gene. Trimming cost V 4 bases and J 5 bases, with 15 bases left between them. The CDR3 contains 14 residues. Germline V lookup: CDR1 SGDLS, CDR2 YYNGEE. The CDR3 loop reads CASSLSASGETQYF. The CDR3 DNA reads as TGTGCCAGCAGCCTCAGCGCCTCCGGGGAGACCCAGTACTTC.